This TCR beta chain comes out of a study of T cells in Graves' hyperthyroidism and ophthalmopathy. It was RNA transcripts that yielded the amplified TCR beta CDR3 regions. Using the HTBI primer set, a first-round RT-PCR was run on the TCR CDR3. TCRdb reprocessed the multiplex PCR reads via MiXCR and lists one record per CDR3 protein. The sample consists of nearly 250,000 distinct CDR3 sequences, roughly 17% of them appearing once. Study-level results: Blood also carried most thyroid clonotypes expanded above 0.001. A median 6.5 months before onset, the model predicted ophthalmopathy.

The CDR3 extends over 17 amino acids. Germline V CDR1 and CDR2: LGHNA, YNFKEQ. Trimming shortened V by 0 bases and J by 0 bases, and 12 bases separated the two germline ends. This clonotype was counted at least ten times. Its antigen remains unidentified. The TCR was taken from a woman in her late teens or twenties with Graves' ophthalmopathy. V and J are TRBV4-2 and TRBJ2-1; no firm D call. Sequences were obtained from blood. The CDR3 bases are TGTGCCAGCAGCCAAGAGGTCAGGTTGGGCTCCTACAATGAGCAGTTCTTC. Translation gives CASSQEVRLGSYNEQFF.